A selection of T cell receptor beta chains follows, all from one sample in a study of shared clonotypes between healthy human individuals. Libraries were prepared by immunoSEQ multiplex PCR; TCRdb keeps only in-frame clonotypes and omits some of them. The sample carries 1,100,000 or so clones, 78% recorded once. Sequencing was performed on memory CD4+ T cells from PBMCs. These receptors all stem from a man younger than 35 in good health. Some clones in this sample may be carry-over from other donors' samples. Each CDR3 is given with its conserved first and last residue. The order of the fields is clone size, J gene, D gene, V gene, CDR3 DNA, CDR3 protein. The D gene is left open where the match is weak. Where a row states a size, it is once, few, many or the class of an expanded clone; other rows omit it.

-	TRBJ2-5	-	TRBV5-4	TGTGCCAGCACCCTGGCGGGTGGGGAGACCCAGTACTTC	CASTLAGGETQYF
-	TRBJ2-1	-	TRBV4-1	TGCGCCAGCAGCCAAGATGGGCCCCGGGGTGAGCAGTTCTTC	CASSQDGPRGEQFF
-	TRBJ2-2	TRBD1	TRBV5-1	TGCGCCAGCAGCCTCCCCGCTTCAACAGGGGGTTCCGCGAACACCGGGGAGCTGTTTTTT	CASSLPASTGGSANTGELFF
-	TRBJ2-5	-	TRBV2	TGTGCCAGCACCCTCGAGTTACGGGAGACCCAGTACTTC	CASTLELRETQYF
-	TRBJ1-3	-	TRBV25-1	TGTGCCAGCCTGGACAGTCGCTCTGGAAACACCATATATTTT	CASLDSRSGNTIYF
-	TRBJ2-5	-	TRBV7-2	TGTGCCAGCAGCCCCGGGTTAGCGAGGGAGGAGACCCAGTACTTC	CASSPGLAREETQYF
-	TRBJ2-1	-	TRBV6-6	TGTGCCAGCAGTCCTACTCTAGCTGAGGAGCAGTTCTTC	CASSPTLAEEQFF
-	TRBJ1-4	TRBD1	TRBV18	TGTGCCAGCTCACCACCGGACAGGGCTTATGAAAAACTGTTTTTT	CASSPPDRAYEKLFF
-	TRBJ2-5	-	TRBV14	TGTGCCAGCAGCCCTTGGGGTACAGAGACCCAGTACTTC	CASSPWGTETQYF
few	TRBJ2-7	-	TRBV4-1	TGCGCCAGCAGCCAAGATAGTAGCCAGTTCTCCTACGAGCAGTACTTC	CASSQDSSQFSYEQYF
-	TRBJ2-5	-	TRBV25-1	TGTGCCAGCAGTGTTGCGACCGGTTCCCGCGAGACCCAGTACTTC	CASSVATGSRETQYF
-	TRBJ2-2	TRBD2	TRBV7-2	TGTGCCAGCAGAGAGCCCACAGCGGGACTAGTCGGGGGGCTGTTTTTT	CASREPTAGLVGGLFF
-	TRBJ1-4	TRBD1	TRBV5-4	TGTGCCAGCAGCCTTACGACAGGGGGCGCGAATGAAAAACTGTTTTTT	CASSLTTGGANEKLFF
-	TRBJ2-7	-	TRBV6-6	TGTGCCAGCAGCCCGCGGGCAGCCTATTCGGGGAACGAGCAGTACTTC	CASSPRAAYSGNEQYF
-	TRBJ2-2	-	TRBV7-3	TGTGCCAGCAGCGCGAGGAACACCGGGGAGCTGTTTTTT	CASSARNTGELFF
-	TRBJ1-3	-	TRBV28	TGTGCCAGCAGAATGGGCCCCTTCTCTGGAAACACCATATATTTT	CASRMGPFSGNTIYF
-	TRBJ2-2	-	TRBV11-1	TGTGCCAGCAGCTCGGGACGGACCGGGGAGCTGTTTTTT	CASSSGRTGELFF